The 14 T cell receptor beta chains below come from one sample, sequenced in a study of shared clonotypes between healthy human individuals. Profiling relied on immunoSEQ multiplex PCR, and the TCRdb table lists in-frame clones only, not all of them. The sample includes approximately 530,000 clones, 90% to 97% seen only once; the top ten take 0.055% to 0.075%. Sequenced input: naive CD4+ T cells sorted from blood. As for subset: CD45RA+ positively selected. These receptors were obtained from a woman in her twenties or thirties in good health.

This rearrangement joins TRBV5-1 to TRBJ1-2; 7 positions match TRBD1. The trim removed 4 bases at V and 0 bases at J, leaving 6 bases unmatched. Germline CDR1 SGHRS, CDR2 YFSETQ. The CDR3 has 15 residues. This CDR3 reads CASSVGQTPNYGYTF. The CDR3 DNA reads as TGCGCCAGCAGCGTGGGACAGACGCCTAACTATGGCTACACCTTC.

The chain has TRBV4-1 and TRBJ2-1; 9 bases match TRBD2. The CDR3 is made up of 16 amino acids. In germline, CDR1 is MGHRA, CDR2 YSYEKL. V lost 4 bases to trimming and J lost 7 bases; unmatched junction nucleotides: 11. The CDR3 loop is CASSLALAGMGNEQFF. In DNA form, the CDR3 reads TGCGCCAGCAGCCTCGCCCTAGCGGGAATGGGGAATGAGCAGTTCTTC.

The J gene is TRBJ2-1, the V gene TRBV19, with 10 bases lining up with TRBD1. The CDR3 runs to 16 residues. Germline V gene sequence: CDR1 LNHDA, CDR2 SQIVND (reference sequence). After removal of 3 bases from V and 5 bases from J, the junction contained 7 bases not matched to a gene. CDR3 nucleotides: TGTGCCAGTAGTATGTCCTCTGGGACAGGGGACAATGAGCAGTTCTTC. Translation gives CASSMSSGTGDNEQFF.

The rearrangement uses TRBV5-1 and TRBJ2-5, with D hard to call. The V end lost 2 bases, the J end lost 1 base, and 6 bases lay between the germline ends. The CDR3 runs 13 residues. CDR1 SGHRS and CDR2 YFSETQ come from the germline V gene. CDR3 amino acids: CASSFSPQETQYF. CDR3 DNA sequence: TGCGCCAGCAGCTTTTCCCCCCAAGAGACCCAGTACTTC. Full variable domain (remainder filled in from reference TRBV5-1 and TRBJ2-5): KAGVTQTPRYLIKTRGQQVTLSCSPISGHRSVSWYQQTPGQGLQFLFEYFSETQRNKGNFPGRFSGRQFSNSRSEMNVSTLELGDSALYLCASSFSPQETQYFGPGTRLLVL.

The chain is built from TRBV7-9 and TRBJ2-5; D remains ambiguous. CDR1 SEHNR and CDR2 FQNEAQ come from the germline V gene (reference sequence). The CDR3 has 14 amino acids. Trimming shortened V by 5 bases and J by 2 bases, and 12 bases separated the two germline ends. DNA for the CDR3: TGTGCCAGCAGCCGCGCAGCTTTTCAAGAGACCCAGTACTTC. Protein sequence: CASSRAAFQETQYF.

The V call is TRBV7-6, the J call TRBJ1-3, with TRBD1 matching over 7 bases. The CDR3 runs 15 residues. The trim removed 3 bases at V and 0 bases at J, leaving 2 bases unmatched. Per the germline V gene, CDR1 is SGHVS and CDR2 is FNYEAQ. This chain's CDR3 is CASSFRDSSGNTIYF. CDR3 nucleotide sequence: TGTGCCAGCAGCTTCCGGGACAGCTCTGGAAACACCATATATTTT.

This clone was seen only once. The chain uses TRBV11-1 and TRBJ2-3, with a possible D match to TRBD2 (6 bases). The germline V gene encodes CDR1 SGHAT and CDR2 FQDESV (reference sequence). The V end lost 3 bases, the J end lost 3 bases, and 10 bases lay between the germline ends. This CDR3 comprises 14 residues. CDR3: CASSLTGSTDTQYF. CDR3 coding DNA: TGTGCCAGCAGCTTGACCGGGAGTACAGATACGCAGTATTTT.

The J gene is TRBJ1-5, the V gene TRBV19; TRBD1 matches at 8 bases. CDR3 length equals 15 residues. Trimming took 3 bases from V and 4 from J; bases not matched to a gene: 5. Germline V CDR1 and CDR2: LNHDA, SQIVND (reference sequence). The DNA of the CDR3 is TGTGCCAGTAGTATTCGAGACAGGGGAAATCAGCCCCAGCATTTT. It translates to CASSIRDRGNQPQHF.

The CDR3 DNA reads TGTGCCAGCAGTTTACCCACAGGGGGCACTATGTACAATGAGCAGTTCTTC. Translated, it gives CASSLPTGGTMYNEQFF. This rearrangement joins TRBV28 to TRBJ2-1; 9 positions agree with TRBD1. Looked up from germline, CDR1 is MDHEN and CDR2 is SYDVKM. The CDR3 is made up of 17 amino acids. The V and J ends lost 2 bases and 4 bases, in that order; junction bases with no gene match: 9. Looking up the rest from reference TRBV28 and TRBJ2-1 gives the full variable domain: DVKVTQSSRYLVKRTGEKVFLECVQDMDHENMFWYRQDPGLGLRLIYFSYDVKMKEKGDIPEGYSVSREKKERFSLILESASTNQTSMYLCASSLPTGGTMYNEQFFGPGTRLTVL.

The rearrangement joins TRBV7-6 to TRBJ2-5, with 10 bases fitting TRBD1. In germline, CDR1 is SGHVS, CDR2 FNYEAQ. J was trimmed by 8 bases and V by 2 bases; bases with no gene match: 5. CDR3 length equals 14 residues. Written as DNA, the CDR3 is TGTGCCAGCAGCTTATCTGGGACAGGGGACACCCAGTACTTC. As protein: CASSLSGTGDTQYF. The full variable domain, rest sourced from reference TRBV7-6 and TRBJ2-5, is GAGVSQSPRYKVTKRGQDVALRCDPISGHVSLYWYRQALGQGPEFLTYFNYEAQQDKSGLPNDRFSAERPEGSISTLTIQRTEQRDSAMYRCASSLSGTGDTQYFGPGTRLLVL.

CDR3 sequence: CASSRVGGSDYEQYF. The CDR3, as DNA: TGTGCCAGCTCACGTGTTGGCGGGAGTGACTACGAGCAGTACTTC. The V and J genes are TRBV18 and TRBJ2-7, with 7 bases that match TRBD2. The V gene's germline CDR1 is KGHSH and CDR2 LQKENI. The CDR3 is made up of 15 amino acids. V was clipped by 4 bases and J by 3 bases; unmatched bases: 9.

The chain joins TRBV28 to TRBJ2-2; 9 bases map to TRBD2. Germline CDR1 is MDHEN and CDR2 is SYDVKM. V dropped 1 base and J dropped 9; count of bases not matched to a gene: 12. The CDR3 runs 17 residues. The CDR3 here is CASSLYTGASGTRELFF. In DNA, the CDR3 is TGTGCCAGCAGTTTATATACCGGTGCTAGCGGGACCCGGGAGCTGTTTTTT.

The chain uses TRBV9 and TRBJ2-1, with 9 bases lining up with TRBD1. The CDR3 consists of 13 residues. Germline values: CDR1 SGDLS, CDR2 YYNGEE. The V and J ends lost 4 bases and 8 bases, in that order; junction bases with no gene match: 4. The CDR3 protein is CASSTDRGDEQFF. CDR3 DNA sequence: TGTGCCAGCAGCACAGACAGGGGGGATGAGCAGTTCTTC. The variable domain in full, with the rest retrieved from reference TRBV9 and TRBJ2-1, is DSGVTQTPKHLITATGQRVTLRCSPRSGDLSVYWYQQSLDQGLQFLIQYYNGEERAKGNILERFSAQQFPDLHSELNLSSLELGDSALYFCASSTDRGDEQFFGPGTRLTVL.

The gene calls are TRBV5-1 and TRBJ1-2; D is unclear. V lost 4 bases to trimming and J lost 9 bases, with 22 bases between them. CDR1 is SGHRS and CDR2 is YFSETQ in the germline V gene. The CDR3 extends over 15 amino acids. CDR3: CASSPGPFSLMRYTF. For the CDR3, the DNA is TGCGCCAGCAGCCCCGGGCCATTCTCCCTTATGCGCTACACCTTC.